This TCR beta chain was captured by sequencing in a study of blood T cell repertoires in COVID-19 (dated by TCRdb to 2018 to 2021). The study in broad terms: The collaborator samples originated in the United States, Italy and Spain and spanned the acute and convalescent phases of COVID-19. The material from the prospective study consisted of cDNA or gDNA derived from T cells, B-cell-depleted T cells, or PBMCs. The dataset comprised deeply sampled blood TCRbeta repertoires from subjects exposed to, actively infected with, or recovered from COVID-19. The repertoires were made available in a free public database intended to serve as a resource for research on the immune response to SARS-CoV-2. The samples were drawn from the first 160 participants of the ongoing ImmuneRACE study and from more than 1,000 subjects provided by 6 global collaborators. Sample metadata almost always included a de-identified subject ID, COVID-19 status, age in years and sex. HLA class I and class II types, where available, came from metadata supplied by the sample provider rather than from assay-based typing. General findings and caveats noted by the study authors: The amount of clinical and demographic metadata varied by source and participant and was provided uncurated.

V and J are trimmed by 3 bases and 2 bases, and the gene matches miss 11 bases of the junction. The CDR1 and CDR2 encoded by the germline V gene are MGHRA and YSYEKL. The CDR3 covers 18 residues, taking in both the cysteine and the phenylalanine. Only the CDR3 DNA stays, 54 bases, in frame from base 1. About this clone: Its antigen target is currently unknown. No clone much larger than this one lies a single base away; base qualities are absent.

TCRbeta CDR3 regions were amplified from genomic DNA by means of the immunoSEQ Assay, a bias-controlled multiplex PCR. In the authors' own workflow: Nucleated cell counts per sample were estimated from amplification of reference gene primers within the assay. Sequence reads were collapsed and filtered to measure the absolute abundance of every unique TCRbeta CDR3 rearrangement. For each sample, productive Simpson clonality was calculated by taking the square root of Simpson's diversity index across productive rearrangements. TCRdb retrieved this table from immuneACCESS and kept in-frame rearrangements only. Not all clones are present; in checked studies, unresolved V genes account for under half, and no reason is known for the remainder. V and J calls and clone size are copied from that table; D and trimming were computed from the DNA. The sample profile shows roughly 150,000 clones; more than 80% of them were found once. Approximately 9.9% of the sample is taken by the ten largest.

Collaborating institutions collected whole blood in K2EDTA tubes following their own protocols. For TCRbeta analysis, collaborator samples were shipped as frozen whole blood, as isolated PBMCs, or as DNA extracted from either sample type. The sequenced material came from peripheral blood. This sequence was found in a woman aged 80 or over with acute or convalescent COVID-19. The receptor chain draws on TRBV4-1 and TRBJ1-2, with 11 junctional bases fitting TRBD1. The DNA sequence is given as TGCGCCAGCAGCCAGCGACCGGGACAGGGGGGGAGGAACTATGGCTACACCTTC. The encoded protein is CASSQRPGQGGRNYGYTF.